This TCR beta chain was identified in a study of blood T cell repertoires in COVID-19. Allocation to cohorts depended on clinical history reported by the participants. Cohort 3 recovery required two negative PCRs, clearance, or symptom resolution. Germline CDR1 and CDR2: SQVTM and ANQGSEA. V dropped 5 bases and J dropped 0 bases, with 6 bases sitting between them. The CDR3 loop spans 12 amino acids. As processed by the authors: Quantification of nucleated cells was approximated via reference gene primer amplification. The protocol was immunoSEQ multiplex PCR, while the TCRdb copy is restricted to in-frame clones and leaves out a portion. D and trimming come from the DNA, and the V and J calls and clone size come from that table. The sample comprises roughly 400,000 clones, about 90% of which are singletons, and 0.6% to 0.7% rests with the top ten.

Source material: PBMCs or T cells enriched from blood (not recorded which). V and J are TRBV29-1 and TRBJ2-3; D is unresolved. This sequence was found in a man between 18 and 35 years old who had recovered from COVID-19. The CDR3 nucleotides read TGCAGCGTTAAAGCTAGCACAGATACGCAGTATTTT. Translating gives CSVKASTDTQYF.